The entry that follows covers one T cell receptor (beta chain) sequence. Its antigen is unknown. This entry belongs to a study of PD-1 blockade in classical Hodgkin lymphoma. Study outcomes and limitations: A significant rise in TCR diversity by C4D1 was seen for CD4+ but not CD8+ cells. Complete responders showed a baseline diversity that resembled the diversity of newly diagnosed patients.

Each and every patient relapsed after autologous stem cell transplantation, and patients got differing brentuximab vedotin exposure. The CD4+ T cells used were purified from thawed PBMCs through magnetic negative selection. V lost 5 bases to trimming and J lost 4 bases, with 9 bases between them. CDR1 and CDR2 from the germline V gene are LGHNA and YNFKEQ. The CDR3 loop spans 12 amino acids. The protocol was immunoSEQ multiplex PCR, while the TCRdb copy is restricted to in-frame clones and leaves out a portion. The table records 13,000 or so clones, around 85% of them present only once. The material sequenced was CD4+ T cells from blood, taken at baseline. The sequence was collected from a human donor with classical Hodgkin lymphoma. The chain uses TRBV4-2 and TRBJ2-7; D remains ambiguous. CDR3 protein: CASSSSYYEQYF. The CDR3 coding sequence is TGTGCCAGCAGCTCGTCCTATTACGAGCAGTACTTC.